One sample yielded the 30 T cell receptor beta chains listed below, sequenced in a study of blood T cell repertoires in COVID-19 (dated by TCRdb to the early 2020s). Library preparation used the immunoSEQ multiplex PCR assay. What TCRdb holds here is the immuneACCESS table cut down to in-frame rearrangements. Part of the clones is not present; checked against another copy, under half of the missing clones reflect an unresolved V gene, and the others are unexplained. This sample lists some 110,000 clones; roughly 82% were detected once. The ten largest clones represent roughly 5% of the sample. The sample taken for sequencing was peripheral blood. The receptors were sampled from a man between 60 and 75 years old with acute or convalescent COVID-19.

J is TRBJ2-4 and V is TRBV28, with a weak D call TRBD1 (6 bases). CDR1 and CDR2 from the germline V gene are MDHEN and SYDVKM. The CDR3 totals 13 residues. The germline V and J ends were trimmed by 2 bases and 6 bases, with 8 bases remaining between them. DNA of the CDR3: TGTGCCAGCAGTTTACCGGACAGAAACATTCAGTACTTC. Translation: CASSLPDRNIQYF.

This clone was picked up one time. CDR3 protein: CASSAMGGQFF. For the CDR3, the DNA is TGTGCCAGTAGTGCCATGGGAGGGCAGTTCTTC. The chain has TRBV19 and TRBJ2-1; D is possibly TRBD2 (6 bases). The V end lost 5 bases, the J end lost 12 bases, and 11 bases lay between the germline ends. Germline loops: CDR1 LNHDA, CDR2 SQIVND (reference sequence). This CDR3 has 11 amino acids.

The gene calls are TRBV5-4 and TRBJ2-1; 10 nucleotides line up with TRBD2. CDR1 is SGHNT and CDR2 is YYREEE in the germline V gene (reference sequence). Trimming removed 3 bases from V and 0 bases from J; junction bases left unmatched: 12. The CDR3 sequence is 19 residues long. CDR3 loop: CASSSLTWASGSSYNEQFF. The CDR3 region has the DNA TGTGCCAGCAGCTCACTGACCTGGGCTAGCGGGAGCTCCTACAATGAGCAGTTCTTC.

This clone was recorded once. The V and J genes are TRBV30 and TRBJ2-7; a possible D gene is TRBD1 (5 bases). V was clipped by 0 bases and J by 2 bases, with 11 bases between them. The CDR3 is 14 amino acids. Germline lookup yields CDR1 GTSNPN and CDR2 SVGIG (reference sequence). The CDR3 protein is CAWSVPPGTYEQYF. The CDR3 bases are TGTGCCTGGAGTGTACCCCCAGGGACCTACGAGCAGTACTTC. Complete variable domain (other parts from reference TRBV30 and TRBJ2-7): SQTIHQWPATLVQPVGSPLSLECTVEGTSNPNLYWYRQAAGRGLQLLFYSVGIGQISSEVPQNLSASRPQDRQFILSSKKLLLSDSGFYLCAWSVPPGTYEQYFGPGTRLTVT.

The gene calls are TRBV11-2 and TRBJ1-2; no clear D. CDR3 size: 14 residues. Trimming removed 1 base at V and 2 bases at J, with 8 bases between. In germline, CDR1 is SGHAT, CDR2 FQNNGV. Here the CDR3 reads CASSLVSRNYGYTF. As DNA, the CDR3 is TGTGCCAGCAGCTTAGTGAGTCGGAACTATGGCTACACCTTC.

The chain recombines TRBV11-3 with TRBJ2-7; D is perhaps TRBD2 (6 bases). Germline V gives CDR1 SGHNT, CDR2 YENEEA. Trimming removed 11 bases at V and 1 base at J, with 15 bases between. CDR3 length equals 13 residues. Written as DNA, the CDR3 is TGTGCCGTCCGGGAGCAGCCATCCTACGAGCAGTACTTC. Its translation is CAVREQPSYEQYF.

The J gene is TRBJ2-4, the V gene TRBV18, with 14 nucleotides matching TRBD2. The CDR3 contains 19 residues. Per the germline V gene, CDR1 is KGHSH and CDR2 is LQKENI. The trim removed 1 base at V and 3 bases at J, leaving 8 bases unmatched. The chain's CDR3 is CASSPRGLAGGEVKNIQYF. The CDR3 region has the DNA TGTGCCAGCTCACCACGTGGACTAGCGGGAGGAGAGGTCAAAAACATTCAGTACTTC. The whole variable domain, filled in from reference TRBV18 and TRBJ2-4, reads NAGVMQNPRHLVRRRGQEARLRCSPMKGHSHVYWYRQLPEEGLKFMVYLQKENIIDESGMPKERFSAEFPKEGPSILRIQQVVRGDSAAYFCASSPRGLAGGEVKNIQYFGAGTRLSVL.

Regarding this clone: The junction and the germline gene differ at one end; a read error may be behind it. The chain is built from TRBV19 and TRBJ2-3; D perhaps matches TRBD2 (7 bases). The CDR3 runs to 11 residues. Germline lookup yields CDR1 LNHDA and CDR2 SQIVND (reference sequence). CDR3 sequence (DNA): TGTGCCTGTAGGGGGGGAGATACGCAGTATTTT. Translating gives CACRGGDTQYF.

Concerning this clone: Relative to the germline gene, one junction end is altered; a read error may explain this. The gene calls are TRBV19 and TRBJ2-7; 7 nucleotides align to TRBD1. The CDR3 covers 15 residues. CDR1 is LNHDA, CDR2 SQIVND, per germline (reference sequence). The CDR3 here is CASRIEGARGYEQYF. CDR3 in DNA: TGTGCCAGTAGGATAGAGGGGGCGCGAGGCTACGAGCAGTACTTC.

Only one count was recorded for this clone. The chain recombines TRBV25-1 with TRBJ2-7; D may be TRBD1 (6 bases). Trimming took off 4 bases at V and 4 bases at J, with 11 bases between the two ends. The CDR3 spans 13 residues. Germline assignment: CDR1 MGHDK and CDR2 SYGVNS. Written as DNA, the CDR3 is TGTGCCAGCAGTGTAGGACAGAATTACGAGCAGTACTTC. Its translation: CASSVGQNYEQYF.

The rearrangement links TRBV3-1 (or the pseudogene TRBV3-2) to TRBJ1-5; D unresolved. CDR3 length equals 14 residues. CDR1 and CDR2 (germline): LGHDT, YNNKEL (reference sequence). V lost 0 bases and J lost 5, with 8 bases in between. This CDR3 reads CASSQDGEYQPQHF. CDR3 bases: TGTGCCAGCAGCCAAGACGGAGAGTATCAGCCCCAGCATTTT.

V is TRBV15 and J is TRBJ1-5, with D perhaps matching TRBD1 (6 bases). V was cut by 6 bases and J by 0 bases, with 12 bases left in between. Germline CDR1 is LNHNV and CDR2 is YYDKDF (reference sequence). This CDR3 region has 15 residues. CDR3 in amino acids: CATSRTVFSNQPQHF. The CDR3 coding sequence is TGTGCCACCAGTAGGACAGTTTTTAGCAATCAGCCCCAGCATTTT.

The chain joins TRBV5-1 to TRBJ2-1; a weak D match, TRBD2 (5 bases). CDR1 and CDR2 (germline): SGHRS, YFSETQ. This CDR3 contains 15 residues. Trimming shortened V by 0 bases and J by 6 bases, and 13 bases separated the two germline ends. CDR3 protein: CASSLVPGLSNEQFF. The CDR3 coding sequence is TGCGCCAGCAGCTTGGTACCCGGACTCTCCAATGAGCAGTTCTTC.

The rearrangement uses TRBV30 and TRBJ1-1; maybe TRBD1 (5 bases). V was cut by 7 bases and J by 2 bases, with 8 bases left in between. Germline V gives CDR1 GTSNPN, CDR2 SVGIG (reference sequence). This CDR3 has 11 residues. CDR3 nucleotide sequence: TGTGCCTTACAGGTAAACACTGAAGCTTTCTTT. Translating gives CALQVNTEAFF.

The V gene is TRBV20-1, the J gene TRBJ2-3; D possibly corresponds to TRBD1 (5 bases). Germline CDR1 is DFQATT and CDR2 is SNEGSKA (reference sequence). This CDR3 region has 11 residues. V dropped 6 bases and J dropped 7 bases, with 11 bases sitting between them. CDR3 coding DNA: TGCAGTGCGACAGACTCGTATACGCAGTATTTT. It translates to CSATDSYTQYF.

V is TRBV14 and J is TRBJ1-2; D is possibly TRBD1 (5 bases). CDR1 SGHDN and CDR2 FVKESK come from the germline V gene. The CDR3 has 13 amino acids. Deletions cut 3 bases from V and 4 bases from J, with 9 bases between. CDR3 sequence (DNA): TGTGCCAGCAGCCAGGGGGGTGGCTATGGCTACACCTTC. Its protein product is CASSQGGGYGYTF.

J is TRBJ2-1 and V is TRBV15, with D possibly TRBD1 on 5 matching bases. This CDR3 comprises 16 residues. With 0 bases removed from V and 6 bases from J, the gap between germline ends came to 15 bases. Germline CDR1 LNHNV, CDR2 YYDKDF (reference sequence). DNA of the CDR3: TGTGCCACCAGCAGAGATAGGGGCAGGGATCGCAATGAGCAGTTCTTC. It is translated as CATSRDRGRDRNEQFF. The whole variable domain, remainder taken from reference TRBV15 and TRBJ2-1, is DAMVIQNPRYQVTQFGKPVTLSCSQTLNHNVMYWYQQKSSQAPKLLFHYYDKDFNNEADTPDNFQSRRPNTSFCFLDIRSPGLGDTAMYLCATSRDRGRDRNEQFFGPGTRLTVL.

The V gene is TRBV12-5, the J gene TRBJ2-7; TRBD1 agrees at 10 bases. J gave up 3 bases and V 9 bases, and 8 bases lay outside the gene matches. This CDR3 is 14 amino acids long. Per germline, CDR1 LGHNT and CDR2 FRNRAP. DNA for the CDR3: TGTGCTAGCGGTACCGGGACAGGGGACTACGAGCAGTACTTC. This translates into CASGTGTGDYEQYF.

The chain joins TRBV2 to TRBJ1-6; D not certain. This CDR3 spans 15 amino acids. Germline V gene sequence: CDR1 SNHLY, CDR2 FYNNEI. With 4 bases removed from V and 10 bases from J, the gap between germline ends came to 17 bases. The CDR3 protein is CASSVRGNGVSPLHF. For the CDR3, the DNA is TGTGCCAGCAGTGTTAGAGGGAATGGCGTCTCACCCCTCCACTTT. Combining the CDR3 with reference TRBV2 and TRBJ1-6 gives the whole variable domain EPEVTQTPSHQVTQMGQEVILRCVPISNHLYFYWYRQILGQKVEFLVSFYNNEISEKSEIFDDQFSVERPDGSNFTLKIRSTKLEDSAMYFCASSVRGNGVSPLHFGNGTRLTVT.

The chain uses TRBV7-2 and TRBJ2-7; TRBD2 aligns across 9 bases. This CDR3 comprises 14 residues. Trimming took 2 bases from V and 7 from J; bases not matched to a gene: 6. CDR1 SGHTA and CDR2 FQGNSA come from the germline V gene. For the CDR3, the DNA is TGTGCCAGCAGCTTACGGCTAGCGGGGAGAGAGCAGTACTTC. Amino acid sequence: CASSLRLAGREQYF.

The rearrangement joins TRBV6-1 to TRBJ1-5, with D possibly TRBD1 on 6 matching bases. V was cut by 4 bases and J by 0 bases, with 13 bases left in between. Germline V gives CDR1 MNHNS, CDR2 SASEGT. This CDR3 has 16 residues. The CDR3 loop is CASSGGRIDSNQPQHF. In DNA, the CDR3 is TGTGCCAGCAGTGGGGGGCGGATCGATAGCAATCAGCCCCAGCATTTT.

Only one count was recorded for this clone. The chain uses TRBV6-2 or TRBV6-3 and TRBJ2-2, with a possible D match to TRBD1 (5 bases). Trimming took off 0 bases at V and 5 bases at J, with 10 bases between the two ends. This CDR3 spans 15 amino acids. Germline CDR1 and CDR2: MNHEY and SVGEGT. In nucleotides, the CDR3 is TGTGCCAGCAGTTACTCACCGAAGGGGACCGGGGAGCTGTTTTTT. Translating gives CASSYSPKGTGELFF.

The chain couples TRBV3-1 (or the pseudogene TRBV3-2) to TRBJ2-5; 9 nucleotides align to TRBD2. The CDR3 extends over 17 amino acids. After removal of 3 bases from V and 5 bases from J, the junction contained 13 bases not matched to a gene. From germline, CDR1 is LGHDT and CDR2 YNNKEL (reference sequence). In nucleotides, the CDR3 is TGTGCCAGCAGCCAGGGTATTGTAGCGGGAGCGGACGAGACCCAGTACTTC. This encodes CASSQGIVAGADETQYF.

The chain joins TRBV30 to TRBJ1-1; a weak D match, TRBD1 (6 bases). The CDR3 extends over 14 amino acids. With 8 bases removed from V and 6 bases from J, the gap between germline ends came to 22 bases. The V gene's germline CDR1 is GTSNPN and CDR2 SVGIG (reference sequence). The CDR3 reads CARTGFPDGAEAFF. The CDR3 DNA reads as TGTGCCCGTACAGGGTTCCCCGATGGGGCTGAAGCTTTCTTT.

The chain couples TRBV5-6 to TRBJ1-1; D ambiguous. Trimming cost V 0 bases and J 4 bases, with 7 bases left between them. Germline V gives CDR1 SGHDT, CDR2 YYEEEE. This CDR3 has 13 amino acids. In DNA, the CDR3 is TGTGCCAGCAGCTTGGGCGTCCCCACTGAAGCTTTCTTT. It is translated as CASSLGVPTEAFF.

This chain links TRBV7-9 with TRBJ2-3, with 8 bases lining up with TRBD2. J gave up 2 bases and V 5 bases, and 9 bases lay outside the gene matches. Germline loops: CDR1 SEHNR, CDR2 FQNEAQ (reference sequence). The CDR3 runs to 16 residues. DNA for the CDR3: TGTGCCAGCAGCCCAAGGCGGGGGGCTTTCACAGATACGCAGTATTTT. Translated, it gives CASSPRRGAFTDTQYF.

This clone turned up a few times. The chain recombines TRBV28 with TRBJ1-2; 9 nucleotides line up with TRBD1. J gave up 0 bases and V 8 bases, and 4 bases lay outside the gene matches. The CDR3 contains 14 residues. CDR1 and CDR2 (germline): MDHEN, SYDVKM. The CDR3 nucleotides read TGTGCCAGCGACAGGGGGGGAGCTAACTATGGCTACACCTTC. This codes for CASDRGGANYGYTF.

This clone was seen more than once but under ten times. CDR3 coding DNA: TGTGCCAGCAGCCTCGGACACTCCTACGAGCAGTACTTC. It is translated as CASSLGHSYEQYF. The V and J genes are TRBV6-6 and TRBJ2-7, with a tentative D call TRBD1 (5 bases). Per the germline V gene, CDR1 is MNHNY and CDR2 is SVGAGI (reference sequence). The CDR3 loop spans 13 amino acids. Trimming took off 6 bases at V and 0 bases at J, with 9 bases between the two ends.

The chain recombines TRBV7-6 with TRBJ2-5; 9 bases map to TRBD1. From germline, CDR1 is SGHVS and CDR2 FNYEAQ. V was clipped by 3 bases and J by 5 bases; unmatched bases: 7. This CDR3 has 15 residues. The CDR3 spells CASSFGTGTGETQYF. CDR3 nucleotide sequence: TGTGCCAGCAGCTTTGGGACAGGGACGGGTGAGACCCAGTACTTC.

V gene TRBV19 combines with J gene TRBJ1-1; 9 bases align to TRBD1. Germline V gene data show CDR1 as LNHDA and CDR2 as SQIVND (reference sequence). The CDR3 is 14 residues long. V lost 5 bases and J lost 3; bases outside the gene matches: 4. The CDR3 DNA sequence: TGTGCCAGTAGTCGACAGGGGGATGACACTGAAGCTTTCTTT. This sequence encodes CASSRQGDDTEAFF.